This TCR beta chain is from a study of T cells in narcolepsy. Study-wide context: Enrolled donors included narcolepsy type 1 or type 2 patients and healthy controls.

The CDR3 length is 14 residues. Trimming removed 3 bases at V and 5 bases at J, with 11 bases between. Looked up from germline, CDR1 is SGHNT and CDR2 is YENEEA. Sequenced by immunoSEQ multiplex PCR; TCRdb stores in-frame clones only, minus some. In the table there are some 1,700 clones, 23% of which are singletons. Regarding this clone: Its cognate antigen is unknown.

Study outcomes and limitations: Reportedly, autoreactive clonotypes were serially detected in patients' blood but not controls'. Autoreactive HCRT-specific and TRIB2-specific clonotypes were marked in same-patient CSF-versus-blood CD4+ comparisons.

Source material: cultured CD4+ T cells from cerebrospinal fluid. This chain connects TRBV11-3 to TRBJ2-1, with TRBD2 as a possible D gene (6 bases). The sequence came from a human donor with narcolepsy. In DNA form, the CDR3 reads TGTGCCAGCAGCTTTGGAGGGCGGGACAATGAGCAGTTCTTC. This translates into CASSFGGRDNEQFF.